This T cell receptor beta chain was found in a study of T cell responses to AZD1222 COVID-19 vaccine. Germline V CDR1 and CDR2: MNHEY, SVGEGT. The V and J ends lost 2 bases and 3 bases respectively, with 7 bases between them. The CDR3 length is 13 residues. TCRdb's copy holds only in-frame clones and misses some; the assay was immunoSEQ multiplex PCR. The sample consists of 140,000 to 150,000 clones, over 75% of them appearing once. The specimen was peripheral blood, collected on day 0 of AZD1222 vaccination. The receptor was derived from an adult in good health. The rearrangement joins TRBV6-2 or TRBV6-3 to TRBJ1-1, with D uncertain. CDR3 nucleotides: TGTGCCAGCAGTTACCGCTGGGACACTGAAGCTTTCTTT. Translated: CASSYRWDTEAFF.